This TCR beta chain was identified during a study of blood T cell repertoires in COVID-19. About the study: The United States, Italy and Spain were the sources of the acute and convalescent COVID-19 samples.

Original data processing: Amplifying reference gene primers gave estimates of nucleated cell counts. The data were produced by immunoSEQ multiplex PCR, yet TCRdb's version contains in-frame clones alone and is incomplete. D and trimming were read from the DNA, whereas the V and J calls and clone size are those reported in that table. The sample lists about 190,000 clones, roughly 86% occurring once. The CDR3 loop spans 16 amino acids. The TCR originated in a woman between 25 and 40 years old with active or convalescent COVID-19. The V and J genes are TRBV21-1 and TRBJ1-2. TRBV21-1 is reported as a pseudogene. Input material: peripheral blood. In DNA form, the CDR3 reads TGTGCCAGCAGCAAAGGGGGGGGTCACCTTCCGTATGGCTACACCTTC. It codes for CASSKGGGHLPYGYTF.